This TCR beta chain was profiled in a study of technical replicates of blood from several donors. This clone was found once. Clones were read by immunoSEQ multiplex PCR, and TCRdb kept only the in-frame ones, dropping some. Of just under 85,000 clones listed, about 92% are singletons. The specimen was T cells isolated from PBMCs. The sequence was obtained from a human donor in good health.

CDR3 nucleotides: TGTGCCAGCAGTGATGCCTCCAGGCAGGTGAACACAGATACGCAGTATTTT. This codes for CASSDASRQVNTDTQYF. This sequence joins TRBV2 and TRBJ2-3; D remains ambiguous. Germline CDR1 and CDR2: SNHLY and FYNNEI. The CDR3 contains 17 residues. Trimming took off 3 bases at V and 2 bases at J, with 18 bases between the two ends.